At least ten counts were recorded for the clone carrying this T cell receptor beta chain. No antigen is known for it. This sample was taken from a study of CD8 T cells in ankylosing spondylitis. Broader study findings: Ankylosing spondylitis blood appeared to carry a characteristic TCR beta motif of under ten highly homologous variants.

V lost 4 bases and J 10 bases, leaving 14 bases between the germline ends. The CDR3 consists of 12 residues. Germline V gene sequence: CDR1 SGHRS, CDR2 YFSETQ. TCRdb reanalysed the 5' RACE reads using MiXCR and keeps one entry per CDR3 protein. The repertoire holds 150,000 to 200,000 distinct CDR3 sequences, over 15% seen once, with 4.3% in the top ten. This chain links TRBV5-1 with TRBJ1-1; a possible D gene is TRBD1 (5 bases). The TCR comes from a male donor between 5 and 29 years old with ankylosing spondylitis or in good health (not recorded which). Sequenced material: blood, either unsorted or a sorted T cell fraction (not recorded which). This CDR3 reads CASSEGAGSAFF. CDR3 in DNA: TGCGCCAGCAGCGAAGGAGCAGGGTCAGCTTTCTTT.